This T cell receptor (beta chain) originates from a study of blood T cells in healthy people across ages (dated by TCRdb to 2014 to 2015). General notes on the study: In model experiments, template switching captured about one uniquely barcoded TCR beta cDNA molecule for every two T cells. Using deep sequencing normalized with unique cDNA molecular identifiers, the study measured how TCR beta repertoire diversity changes with age. Four age groups were formed from the donors: young (average approximately 17 years), middle-aged (approximately 42), aged (around 62) and long-lived (less than 85). To avoid experimental bias, donors of different ages were spread randomly across the sequencing lanes. Two additional independent replicas of 1 million unique cDNA reads from the same blood draw were analyzed for two donors (one aged 18 to 30 and one aged 80 or older). Points the paper makes about the study in general: Because the CMV infection status of the donors was unknown, age-related changes in expanded clonotypes may potentially have been confounded. Estimates of total diversity based on one million sequenced T cells were considered lower bounds and underestimates. The percentage of naive T cells measured by flow cytometry correlated strongly with observed TCR beta diversity. Conclusive comparison of naive and antigen-experienced compartments was prevented by the profiling of bulk unsorted PBMCs. Compared with the aged group, the long-lived group had more naive CD4+ T cells, fewer expanded clones and increased TCR diversity, suggesting age selection. Observed TCR beta diversity per million T cells fell roughly linearly with age, and a significant reduction was already apparent by age around 39.

Donors were a few dozen systemically healthy Caucasian individuals from Russia aged roughly 6 to 90 years. Around 9.9 milliliters of peripheral blood were collected from each donor into EDTA-treated Vacutainer tubes. Ficoll-Paque density-gradient centrifugation was used to isolate PBMCs, with at least 6 million per sample. Trizol reagent was used to extract total RNA from the PBMCs, yielding at least 5 micrograms per sample. For every donor, flow cytometry on a PBMC aliquot measured the percentage of naive CD45RAhigh/CD27high T cells. Measured from the cysteine to the phenylalanine, the CDR3 is 11 residues long. The CDR3 DNA has 33 bases and is translated from base 1. For CDR1 and CDR2, the germline V gene (reference sequence) lists DFQATT and SNEGSKA. V gives up 5 bases and J gives up 7 bases, and the segment between their germline ends measures 9 bases. On this clonotype itself: Its antigen is unknown. Qualities for individual bases were not recorded, and no much larger clone is one base off.

Library generation was performed with 5' RACE. Sequencing used an Illumina HiSeq 2500. A second roughly 7 to 11 cycle PCR used a sample-barcoded 5' primer and a J-beta primer mix. A unique molecular identifier was introduced onto each TCR beta cDNA molecule by a template-switch 5' adaptor carrying 12 random nucleotides. Each sample yielded at least 2.5 million CDR3-containing paired-end reads. First-strand cDNA was synthesized from all RNA with the Mint cDNA synthesis kit, primed by a TRBC-specific oligonucleotide. Following uracil-DNA glycosylase treatment, a first 18-cycle PCR with universal primers M1SS and BC2_uni_R was performed on all cDNA. The paper's processing steps were these. For normalization, 1 million high-quality reads, each with a distinct molecular identifier, were randomly selected from each sample. Instead of being binned into consensus sequences, reads that shared molecular identifiers were thrown out. MiTCR, with a Q25 quality threshold and the strictest error-elimination algorithm, was used for CDR3 identification, clonotype clustering and error correction. A nonparametric unseen species model with Euler transformation was used to estimate lower-bound total TCR beta diversity. The public reads were quality trimmed at Q25 with fastp and then assembled into clones with MiXCR by TCRdb, keeping productive beta chains. Rows are combined by CDR3 protein, so each entry shows the most common genes and DNA. Here the V and J calls rest on TCRdb's processing, not on the authors' analysis. This sample holds about 590,000 distinct CDR3 sequences; less than 35% were observed only once. The top ten constitute 15% to 17% of the sample.

What was sequenced was blood. The receptor was derived from a woman over 75 in good health. Rearrangement joined TRBV20-1 to TRBJ2-1; the D gene remains uncertain. The CDR3 protein is CSAHKINEQFF. At the DNA level, the sequence is TGCAGTGCTCACAAAATAAATGAGCAGTTCTTC.